Listed here are 17 T cell receptor beta chains from one sample, sequenced in a study of control samples from healthy donors and cancer patients. Data came from immunoSEQ multiplex PCR; TCRdb stores just in-frame clones and leaves some out. The top ten hold less than 1.5% of the sample, which has 95,000 to 130,000 clones, over 75% seen once. Sequencing input: PBMCs. The receptor set was obtained from a woman between 50 and 59 years old with colorectal cancer.

The genes are TRBV15 and TRBJ2-3; TRBD2 matches 8 bases. Germline V gene lookup returns CDR1 LNHNV and CDR2 YYDKDF (reference sequence). The V gene end was trimmed by 6 bases and the J gene end by 8 bases; junction bases not matched to a gene: 10. The CDR3 consists of 14 residues. CDR3: CATSNPGREGTQYF. CDR3 bases: TGTGCCACCAGTAACCCCGGGAGGGAAGGTACGCAGTATTTT.

The chain employs TRBV6-5 and TRBJ1-1; D is unresolved. V lost 5 bases to trimming and J lost 3 bases, with 4 bases between them. The CDR3 extends over 11 amino acids. Germline CDR1 is MNHEY and CDR2 is SVGAGI. CDR3: CASSRYTEAFF. In DNA form, the CDR3 reads TGTGCCAGCAGTCGGTACACTGAAGCTTTCTTT.

V is TRBV7-2 and J is TRBJ2-1, with D uncertain. Between the trimmed V and J ends, which lost 3 bases and 1 base, there was a span of 7 bases. The germline V gene has CDR1 SGHTA and CDR2 FQGNSA. This CDR3 is 14 amino acids long. The CDR3 DNA is TGTGCCAGCAGCTTTAGTCGATCCTACAATGAGCAGTTCTTC. It specifies CASSFSRSYNEQFF.

This clone was picked up a small number of times. The chain employs TRBV27 and TRBJ2-1, with TRBD2 identical over 9 bases. V gave up 8 bases and J gave up 9 bases; unmatched junction bases: 14. Germline loops: CDR1 MNHEY, CDR2 SMNVEV (reference sequence). The CDR3 is made up of 15 amino acids. DNA for the CDR3: TGTGCCAGCGGAGAACTAGCGGGTAATCATGGTGAGCAGTTCTTC. Encoded protein: CASGELAGNHGEQFF.

The gene calls are TRBV5-4 and TRBJ2-1, with a possible D match to TRBD2 (6 bases). Trimming cost V 3 bases and J 3 bases, with 16 bases left between them. This CDR3 comprises 16 residues. The germline gives CDR1 SGHNT, CDR2 YYREEE (reference sequence). CDR3 coding DNA: TGTGCCAGCAGCTCGAACGACGGGAGAAACTACAATGAGCAGTTCTTC. This encodes CASSSNDGRNYNEQFF.

This clone was detected only once. The chain carries TRBV5-4 and TRBJ1-6, with unresolved D. The CDR3 consists of 15 residues. CDR1 and CDR2 from the germline V gene are SGHNT and YYREEE (reference sequence). V lost 0 bases and J lost 11, with 15 bases in between. The CDR3 spells CASSLGDGFRTPLHF. The CDR3 region has the DNA TGTGCCAGCAGCTTGGGTGACGGTTTCAGGACACCCCTCCACTTT.

This sequence joins TRBV11-2 and TRBJ1-2; D call uncertain. Per the germline V gene, CDR1 is SGHAT and CDR2 is FQNNGV. Trimming removed 5 bases from V and 6 bases from J, with 19 bases in between. CDR3 length: 15 residues. The CDR3 sequence: CASSLPTGRTNGYTF. The CDR3 DNA sequence: TGTGCCAGCAGCCTACCGACTGGACGGACTAATGGCTACACCTTC. Full variable domain (outside the CDR3, taken from reference TRBV11-2 and TRBJ1-2): EAGVAQSPRYKIIEKRQSVAFWCNPISGHATLYWYQQILGQGPKLLIQFQNNGVVDDSQLPKDRFSAERLKGVDSTLKIQPAKLEDSAVYLCASSLPTGRTNGYTFGSGTRLTVV.

V is TRBV3-1 (or the pseudogene TRBV3-2) and J is TRBJ2-3; 10 bases map to TRBD1. The V gene end was trimmed by 4 bases and the J gene end by 2 bases; junction bases not matched to a gene: 6. This CDR3 spans 16 amino acids. Germline assignment: CDR1 LGHDT and CDR2 YNNKEL (reference sequence). The CDR3 coding sequence is TGTGCCAGCAGCCTTTCGGACAGGGGGACCACAGATACGCAGTATTTT. The encoded protein is CASSLSDRGTTDTQYF.

The rearrangement uses TRBV3-1 (or the pseudogene TRBV3-2) and TRBJ1-2, with D possibly TRBD1 on 6 matching bases. The CDR3 is 15 amino acids. With 0 bases removed from V and 3 bases from J, the gap between germline ends came to 11 bases. CDR1 and CDR2 from the germline V gene are LGHDT and YNNKEL (reference sequence). The CDR3 spells CASSQDPDRHYGYTF. Written as DNA, the CDR3 is TGTGCCAGCAGCCAAGATCCGGACAGACACTATGGCTACACCTTC.

This clone was recorded only once. This chain connects TRBV19 to TRBJ2-7; D might be TRBD1 (6 bases). V lost 4 bases, J lost 3 bases, and 13 bases lay in between. The CDR3 has 14 amino acids. Germline loops: CDR1 LNHDA, CDR2 SQIVND (reference sequence). The CDR3 DNA is TGTGCCAGTAGTAAACAGGGTTCCAACTACGAGCAGTACTTC. It yields the protein CASSKQGSNYEQYF.

The V call is TRBV6-1, the J call TRBJ1-5; tentative D call: TRBD1 (5 bases). Germline CDR1 MNHNS, CDR2 SASEGT. The CDR3 covers 15 residues. V lost 8 bases, J lost 2 bases, and 16 bases lay in between. CDR3 nucleotide sequence: TGTGCCAGCCTCCAAACGGGGGAAGGCAATCAGCCCCAGCATTTT. Translation: CASLQTGEGNQPQHF.

V usage is TRBV5-1 and J usage is TRBJ2-5, with TRBD1 matching over 11 bases. With 3 bases clipped from V and 5 bases from J, the junction kept 18 bases outside the gene matches. CDR1 SGHRS and CDR2 YFSETQ come from the germline V gene. The CDR3 spans 19 residues. The CDR3 protein is CASSSLPSPRTGGWETQYF. As DNA, the CDR3 is TGCGCCAGCAGCTCCCTACCCTCCCCCAGGACAGGGGGCTGGGAGACCCAGTACTTC. Using reference TRBV5-1 and TRBJ2-5 for the parts outside the CDR3, the full variable domain is KAGVTQTPRYLIKTRGQQVTLSCSPISGHRSVSWYQQTPGQGLQFLFEYFSETQRNKGNFPGRFSGRQFSNSRSEMNVSTLELGDSALYLCASSSLPSPRTGGWETQYFGPGTRLLVL.

The gene calls are TRBV19 and TRBJ2-1; 7 positions agree with TRBD1. Germline trimming cut 5 bases from V and 5 bases from J; bases unmatched to any gene: 3. Germline V lookup: CDR1 LNHDA, CDR2 SQIVND (reference sequence). The CDR3 totals 13 residues. The CDR3, as DNA: TGTGCCAGTAGTGATACAGGGGACAATGAGCAGTTCTTC. Encoded protein: CASSDTGDNEQFF.

The genes are TRBV28 and TRBJ2-4, with unresolved D. CDR1 and CDR2 from the germline V gene are MDHEN and SYDVKM. CDR3 length: 11 residues. Deletions cut 8 bases from V and 4 bases from J, with 6 bases between. The CDR3 DNA sequence: TGTGCCAGCGCGCTTAAAAACATTCAGTACTTC. As protein: CASALKNIQYF.

V gene TRBV7-9 combines with J gene TRBJ2-5; TRBD1 or TRBD2 may be the D gene (5 bases each). In germline, CDR1 is SEHNR, CDR2 FQNEAQ (reference sequence). The length of the CDR3 is 14 residues. The V end lost 5 bases, the J end lost 1 base, and 11 bases lay between the germline ends. The CDR3 coding sequence is TGTGCCAGCAGCCGGGACGGACTCCAAGAGACCCAGTACTTC. It specifies CASSRDGLQETQYF.

CDR3 DNA sequence: TGCACCAGCAGCCAAGGAAGACGCCTCTCCGGGACAGAGGACGAAAAACTGTTTTTT. Translation gives CTSSQGRRLSGTEDEKLFF. The chain links TRBV1 to TRBJ1-4; the D segment call TRBD1 is taken from the table without a DNA check. TRBV1 is listed as a pseudogene. The CDR3 consists of 19 residues.

This clone was counted a single time. This chain connects TRBV18 to TRBJ2-1; D tentatively fits TRBD1 or TRBD2 (6 bases each). V lost 0 bases and J lost 4, with 13 bases in between. Germline V gene data show CDR1 as KGHSH and CDR2 as LQKENI. The CDR3 has 16 residues. The CDR3 nucleotides read TGTGCCAGCTCACCACCCTGGGGGGCAGGGTACAATGAGCAGTTCTTC. This codes for CASSPPWGAGYNEQFF.